This T cell receptor (beta chain) was sequenced during a study of blood T cells in healthy people across ages. Worth noting for this clonotype: Antigen specificity is unknown.

Germline CDR1 is LGHNT and CDR2 is FRNRAP. The CDR3 extends over 12 amino acids. V gave up 2 bases and J gave up 14 bases; unmatched junction bases: 7. Study observations and caveats: Among T cells, TCR beta diversity per million cells dropped roughly linearly as age rose.

Alongside a J-beta primer mix, a sample-barcoded 5' primer served in a second PCR lasting about 7 to 11 cycles. With 12 random nucleotides, a template-switch adaptor tagged each individual cDNA molecule. TCRdb ran MiXCR on the 5' RACE reads and lists one entry per CDR3 protein. The sample records hundreds of thousands of distinct CDR3 sequences, roughly 50% being singletons. The chain is built from TRBV12-5 and TRBJ2-3; 7 bases are a match to TRBD2. Sequencing used blood. The source is an elderly man in good health. Here the CDR3 reads CASGLLSGTAYF. The CDR3 region has the DNA TGTGCTAGTGGTTTGCTGAGCGGGACGGCGTATTTT.